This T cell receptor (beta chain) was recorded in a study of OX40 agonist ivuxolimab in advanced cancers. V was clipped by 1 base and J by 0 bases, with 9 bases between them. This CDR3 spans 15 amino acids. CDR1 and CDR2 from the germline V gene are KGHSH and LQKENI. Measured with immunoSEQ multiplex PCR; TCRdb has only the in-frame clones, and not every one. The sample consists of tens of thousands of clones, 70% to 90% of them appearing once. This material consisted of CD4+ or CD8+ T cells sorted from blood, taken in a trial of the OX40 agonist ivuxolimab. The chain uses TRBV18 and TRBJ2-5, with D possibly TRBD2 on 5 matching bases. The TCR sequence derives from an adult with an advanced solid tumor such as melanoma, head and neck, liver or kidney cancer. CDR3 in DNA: TGTGCCAGCTCACCACAAACGGGGTACCAAGAGACCCAGTACTTC. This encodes CASSPQTGYQETQYF. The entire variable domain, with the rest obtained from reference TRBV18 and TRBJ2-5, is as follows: NAGVMQNPRHLVRRRGQEARLRCSPMKGHSHVYWYRQLPEEGLKFMVYLQKENIIDESGMPKERFSAEFPKEGPSILRIQQVVRGDSAAYFCASSPQTGYQETQYFGPGTRLLVL.